Below, 27 T cell receptor beta chains from the same sample are listed, as sequenced in a study of blood T cell repertoires in COVID-19. This table comes from immunoSEQ multiplex PCR, and its TCRdb copy is limited to in-frame clones, with some not included. The sample shows some 120,000 clones, over 75% of them seen only once. The sequencing input was peripheral blood. All receptors derive from a man in his sixties with acute or convalescent COVID-19.

This clone was found once. The rearrangement uses TRBV27 and TRBJ2-7, with 7 bases matching TRBD2. The CDR3 runs to 15 residues. CDR1 and CDR2 (germline): MNHEY, SMNVEV (reference sequence). With 9 bases clipped from V and 2 bases from J, the junction kept 13 bases outside the gene matches. CDR3 residues: CASSLRGSFPYEQYF. The CDR3 DNA reads as TGTGCCAGTTCACTCCGCGGGAGTTTTCCCTACGAGCAGTACTTC.

The rearrangement links TRBV5-1 to TRBJ2-5; the match to TRBD1 covers 7 bases. V lost 0 bases, J lost 2 bases, and 4 bases stayed unmatched. Germline V gene data show CDR1 as SGHRS and CDR2 as YFSETQ. The CDR3 extends over 15 amino acids. The CDR3 DNA follows: TGCGCCAGCAGCTTGGGGACAGGCGATCAAGAGACCCAGTACTTC. Its translation: CASSLGTGDQETQYF.

The rearrangement uses TRBV7-2 and TRBJ2-3; perhaps TRBD1 as D (5 bases). Germline V gene lookup returns CDR1 SGHTA and CDR2 FQGNSA. V lost 2 bases and J lost 1, with 10 bases in between. This CDR3 contains 15 residues. CDR3 residues: CASSLSLQGTDTQYF. CDR3 DNA sequence: TGTGCCAGCAGCTTAAGTTTACAGGGCACAGATACGCAGTATTTT.

The chain uses TRBV2 and TRBJ2-6, with 10 bases that match TRBD1. Trimming took 8 bases from V and 1 from J; bases not matched to a gene: 2. The V gene's germline CDR1 is SNHLY and CDR2 FYNNEI. The CDR3 contains 15 residues. DNA of the CDR3: TGTGCCAGCGACAGGGGGCGGTCTGGGGCCAACGTCCTGACTTTC. This encodes CASDRGRSGANVLTF.

V usage is TRBV4-1 and J usage is TRBJ2-1; weak D call: TRBD1 (6 bases). Germline V gene sequence: CDR1 MGHRA, CDR2 YSYEKL. This CDR3 spans 15 amino acids. V was cut by 8 bases and J by 8 bases, with 22 bases left in between. CDR3: CASSPHGTPQDEQFF. The CDR3 DNA sequence: TGCGCCAGCTCACCTCACGGGACACCCCAAGATGAGCAGTTCTTC.

The chain couples TRBV24-1 to TRBJ2-1; D is uncertain. V lost 8 bases and J lost 5, with 12 bases in between. Looked up from germline, CDR1 is KGHDR and CDR2 is SFDVKD. There are 13 residues in the CDR3. This chain's CDR3 is CATKKANDNEQFF. For the CDR3, the DNA is TGTGCCACCAAGAAAGCTAATGACAATGAGCAGTTCTTC.

The genes are TRBV7-2 and TRBJ2-1; 7 bases fit TRBD1. The CDR3 is 15 amino acids. Germline assignment: CDR1 SGHTA and CDR2 FQGNSA. Germline trimming cut 3 bases from V and 2 bases from J; bases unmatched to any gene: 4. The CDR3 region has the DNA TGTGCCAGCAGCTTTGACCAGGGGGCCTACAATGAGCAGTTCTTC. This codes for CASSFDQGAYNEQFF.

The chain combines TRBV19 with TRBJ1-1, with 10 bases that match TRBD1. This CDR3 contains 14 residues. V lost 3 bases and J lost 6; bases outside the gene matches: 4. Germline CDR1 reads LNHDA; CDR2 reads SQIVND (reference sequence). CDR3 residues: CASSIRDRGAEAFF. The CDR3 bases are TGTGCCAGTAGTATCCGGGACAGGGGCGCTGAAGCTTTCTTT.

The chain joins TRBV10-1 to TRBJ2-7, with unresolved D. The germline V gene has CDR1 WNHNN and CDR2 SYGVQD (reference sequence). This CDR3 contains 10 residues. V gave up 6 bases and J gave up 6 bases, with 6 bases separating them. The CDR3 spells CASRSGEQYF. The CDR3 DNA is TGCGCCAGCAGATCCGGCGAGCAGTACTTC.

This clone has just one count. This chain links TRBV7-2 with TRBJ2-1, with D maybe TRBD1 (6 bases). The V gene's germline CDR1 is SGHTA and CDR2 FQGNSA. Trimming took 5 bases from V and 2 from J, leaving 13 bases between them. The CDR3 is made up of 15 amino acids. The CDR3 region has the DNA TGTGCCAGCAGCGCATCAGGACAGACCTACAATGAGCAGTTCTTC. Translating it yields CASSASGQTYNEQFF.

This clone was counted a few times. V gene TRBV7-3 combines with J gene TRBJ2-2; 8 bases are a match to TRBD2. J gave up 7 bases and V 1 base, and 8 bases lay outside the gene matches. The germline V gene has CDR1 SGHTA and CDR2 FQGTGA. The CDR3 sequence is 16 residues long. CDR3 in DNA: TGTGCCAGCAGCTTAAACCCGGGACTAGTTGGCGGGGAGCTGTTTTTT. Translated: CASSLNPGLVGGELFF.

This clone has a handful of counts. The rearrangement joins TRBV19 to TRBJ2-5, with 7 bases fitting TRBD1. Germline assignment: CDR1 LNHDA and CDR2 SQIVND (reference sequence). This CDR3 spans 14 amino acids. With V trimmed by 2 bases and J by 5 bases, 5 bases remained unmatched. The CDR3 reads CASSIKGARETQYF. For the CDR3, the DNA is TGTGCCAGTAGTATAAAGGGGGCGCGCGAGACCCAGTACTTC.

The chain combines TRBV2 with TRBJ2-1; D may be TRBD1 (6 bases). V lost 5 bases and J 9 bases, leaving 14 bases between the germline ends. The CDR3 extends over 13 amino acids. The germline V gene encodes CDR1 SNHLY and CDR2 FYNNEI. The CDR3 sequence is CASSLQGSGEQFF. The CDR3 DNA sequence: TGTGCCAGCAGTCTGCAGGGGAGCGGTGAGCAGTTCTTC. Together with reference TRBV2 and TRBJ2-1, the CDR3 gives the full variable domain: EPEVTQTPSHQVTQMGQEVILRCVPISNHLYFYWYRQILGQKVEFLVSFYNNEISEKSEIFDDQFSVERPDGSNFTLKIRSTKLEDSAMYFCASSLQGSGEQFFGPGTRLTVL.

This chain joins TRBV5-4 and TRBJ2-5, with 11 bases identical to TRBD1. Germline-derived CDR1 and CDR2 are SGHNT and YYREEE (reference sequence). With 5 bases clipped from V and 5 bases from J, the junction kept 8 bases outside the gene matches. The CDR3 has 15 amino acids. In nucleotides, the CDR3 is TGTGCCAGCAGTCCGGACAGGGGGCGATCGGAGACCCAGTACTTC. Its protein product is CASSPDRGRSETQYF.

The V gene is TRBV29-1, the J gene TRBJ2-1; TRBD2 aligns across 7 bases. In germline, CDR1 is SQVTM, CDR2 ANQGSEA. Trimming cost V 7 bases and J 7 bases; bases outside gene matches: 7. The CDR3 sequence is 12 residues long. The CDR3 DNA sequence: TGCAGCGCTCACTGGGGGGGAAATGAGCAGTTCTTC. Its protein is CSAHWGGNEQFF.

V gene TRBV5-1 combines with J gene TRBJ2-5, with D perhaps matching TRBD1 (6 bases). In germline, CDR1 is SGHRS, CDR2 YFSETQ. The CDR3 is 12 amino acids. V gave up 6 bases and J gave up 2 bases, with 8 bases separating them. CDR3 amino acids: CASTDSQETQYF. In DNA, the CDR3 is TGCGCCAGCACGGACAGTCAAGAGACCCAGTACTTC.

This rearrangement joins TRBV5-1 to TRBJ1-3, with D hard to call. The V gene's germline CDR1 is SGHRS and CDR2 YFSETQ. Trimming pared 0 bases from V and 0 bases from J, leaving 13 bases between. The CDR3 spans 17 residues. CDR3 nucleotide sequence: TGCGCCAGCAGCTTGGGTAGAGGGTCGGGCTCTGGAAACACCATATATTTT. Its translation: CASSLGRGSGSGNTIYF.

The chain couples TRBV29-1 to TRBJ2-1; the match to TRBD2 covers 7 bases. This CDR3 has 13 residues. CDR1 and CDR2 from the germline V gene are SQVTM and ANQGSEA. V dropped 8 bases and J dropped 1; count of bases not matched to a gene: 5. The CDR3 spells CSTWGGSYNEQFF. The CDR3 DNA follows: TGCAGCACCTGGGGGGGGTCCTACAATGAGCAGTTCTTC.

The rearrangement joins TRBV7-8 to TRBJ2-7; the match to TRBD2 covers 9 bases. Trimming took 6 bases from V and 5 from J; bases not matched to a gene: 8. The CDR3 is made up of 14 amino acids. Germline V gene data show CDR1 as SGHVS and CDR2 as FQNEAQ. The CDR3 loop reads CASRREGLSDEQYF. CDR3 sequence (DNA): TGTGCCAGCAGGCGGGAGGGCCTTTCCGACGAGCAGTACTTC.

The chain is built from TRBV5-4 and TRBJ1-4; 7 nucleotides align to TRBD1. J lost 5 bases, V lost 3 bases, and 7 bases had no gene match. The CDR3 is 15 residues long. Per the germline V gene, CDR1 is SGHNT and CDR2 is YYREEE (reference sequence). CDR3 in DNA: TGTGCCAGCAGCTGGGGTGGGACAGTAAATGAAAAACTGTTTTTT. Translating gives CASSWGGTVNEKLFF.

As DNA, the CDR3 is TGTGCCAGCAGTTCCCTTCAGGGTTACTCCTACGAGCAGTACTTC. Its protein product is CASSSLQGYSYEQYF. The chain uses TRBV6-6 and TRBJ2-7; weak D call: TRBD1 (5 bases). Germline CDR1 reads MNHNY; CDR2 reads SVGAGI (reference sequence). The germline V and J ends were trimmed by 4 bases and 0 bases, with 13 bases remaining between them. The CDR3 covers 15 residues.

The chain has TRBV3-1 (or the pseudogene TRBV3-2) and TRBJ2-2; 10 positions match TRBD2. This CDR3 is 15 amino acids long. The germline gives CDR1 LGHDT, CDR2 YNNKEL (reference sequence). After removal of 4 bases from V and 2 bases from J, the junction contained 1 base not matched to a gene. In nucleotides, the CDR3 is TGTGCCAGCAGCCGGACTAGCGGCAACACCGGGGAGCTGTTTTTT. Translated: CASSRTSGNTGELFF.

The sample holds one count of this clone. The chain couples TRBV24-1 to TRBJ1-2, with TRBD1 matching 8 bases. This CDR3 is 14 amino acids long. The trim removed 1 base at V and 8 bases at J, leaving 5 bases unmatched. Germline V CDR1 and CDR2: KGHDR, SFDVKD. In DNA form, the CDR3 reads TGTGCCACCAGTGATTTCGTCAGGGGGCGCGGCTACACCTTC. Translation: CATSDFVRGRGYTF.

In this sample, this clone turned up a few times. The chain is built from TRBV6-1 and TRBJ2-1; the D gene is possibly TRBD2 (5 bases). CDR3 length equals 16 residues. The germline gives CDR1 MNHNS, CDR2 SASEGT. Trimming pared 2 bases from V and 8 bases from J, leaving 19 bases between. CDR3 DNA sequence: TGTGCCAGCAGTGAAAAGGCTAGCTTTCGGGTCGATGAGCAGTTCTTC. Its translation: CASSEKASFRVDEQFF.

This sequence joins TRBV6-6 and TRBJ1-2; possible D gene TRBD1, 5 bases. The CDR3 runs 12 residues. The germline V and J ends were trimmed by 6 bases and 3 bases, with 8 bases remaining between them. Germline lookup yields CDR1 MNHNY and CDR2 SVGAGI (reference sequence). CDR3 DNA: TGTGCCAGCAGGGAAGGGGACTATGGCTACACCTTC. Amino acids: CASREGDYGYTF.

This chain connects TRBV6-5 to TRBJ1-2; no clear D. The CDR3 spans 13 residues. Trimming took 7 bases from V and 3 from J, leaving 12 bases between them. CDR1 is MNHEY, CDR2 SVGAGI, per germline. The CDR3 reads CASMPGTYYGYTF. In DNA, the CDR3 is TGTGCCAGCATGCCAGGCACCTACTATGGCTACACCTTC.

In this sample, this clone turned up once. V and J are TRBV7-9 and TRBJ1-2; 7 nucleotides align to TRBD1. V gave up 5 bases and J gave up 8 bases; unmatched junction bases: 17. The CDR3 sequence is 16 residues long. CDR1 and CDR2 (germline): SEHNR, FQNEAQ (reference sequence). CDR3: CASSRWDSRDVWGYTF. CDR3 nucleotide sequence: TGTGCCAGCAGCCGCTGGGACAGCCGAGACGTTTGGGGCTACACCTTC.